This entry is about one T cell receptor beta chain. Its target is unknown. This record belongs to a study of cytomegalovirus exposure and HLA in healthy donors. Study outcomes and limitations: Looking again later, the authors saw that most CMV-associated TCR beta chains seemed HLA-restricted. CMV antigen specificity was confirmed in vitro for a few CMV-associated chains.

While unrecorded immune exposures were likely, the donors were nominally healthy when sampled. The germline gives CDR1 SGHRS, CDR2 YFSETQ. The CDR3 covers 14 residues. Trimming removed 5 bases at V and 2 bases at J, with 10 bases between. This PCR relied on a set of 60 Vbeta primers and 13 Jbeta primers. Sequenced by immunoSEQ multiplex PCR; TCRdb stores in-frame clones only, minus some. The sample carries 200,000 to 250,000 clones, roughly 80% recorded once. The sequence came from a man aged 25-45 years in good health and CMV-seronegative. The J gene is TRBJ2-2, the V gene TRBV5-1, with D possibly being TRBD1 (6 bases). Sample: PBMCs. The DNA of the CDR3 is TGCGCCAGCAGAGAAGGGGGTAACACCGGGGAGCTGTTTTTT. The encoded protein is CASREGGNTGELFF.